The clone carrying this T cell receptor beta chain has just a few counts. Its cognate antigen is unknown. Produced via immunoSEQ multiplex PCR; TCRdb's table is partial and in-frame only. The profile shows about 7,100 clones, 65% to 70% of them singletons. Allogeneic regulatory or mature dendritic cells were co-cultured for roughly five days with CFSE-labeled sorted T cells at 1:10. V was pared by 4 bases and J by 3 bases, with 14 bases between. From germline, CDR1 is KGHSH and CDR2 LQKENI. CDR3 length: 15 amino acids. This specimen belongs to a study of regulatory dendritic cells for organ transplantation. The study's findings and limits: The authors noted considerable between-person heterogeneity in alloreactive memory CD8+ cells. Naive CD4+ and CD8+ repertoires were highly diverse; memory CD8+ was most oligoclonal.

The rearrangement joins TRBV18 to TRBJ2-3; D is possibly TRBD2 (5 bases). This receptor was taken from a human donor in good health. The source material was memory CD4+ T cells from blood cultured with dendritic cells. Specified subset: CD45RO+ memory T cells. CDR3 nucleotides: TGTGCCAGCTCACGAACCAGCGGTAGTACAGATACGCAGTATTTT. Protein: CASSRTSGSTDTQYF.